These T cell receptor beta chains were read from a single sample in a study of cytomegalovirus exposure and HLA in healthy donors. Assay: immunoSEQ multiplex PCR; the TCRdb copy retains only in-frame clones and omits some. The data include over 200,000 clones; the top ten clones carry approximately 1%. The specimen sequenced was PBMCs. These receptors all come from a woman aged 25 to 39 in good health and CMV-seropositive. Each CDR3 is given with its conserved first and last residue. The D gene is left open where the match is weak.

DNA: TGCGCCAGCAGCCAAGATCTCTCTGGAAACACCATATATTTT
CDR3: CASSQDLSGNTIYF
J: TRBJ1-3
D: -
V: TRBV4-3

DNA: TGTGCCAGCAGCTTACAAAACAGAGACTACGAGCAGTACTTC
CDR3: CASSLQNRDYEQYF
J: TRBJ2-7
D: -
V: TRBV11-3

DNA: TGCGCCAGCAGTGAGTCGGTCAGGGGGGTCCTGACTTTC
CDR3: CASSESVRGVLTF
J: TRBJ2-6
D: TRBD1
V: TRBV10-1

DNA: TGTGCCAGCAGTTCCGCAGGCTACAATGAGCAGTTCTTC
CDR3: CASSSAGYNEQFF
J: TRBJ2-1
D: -
V: TRBV6-5

DNA: TGTGCCAGCAGTTATAACAATGAGCAGTTCTTC
CDR3: CASSYNNEQFF
J: TRBJ2-1
D: -
V: TRBV6-5

DNA: TGTGCCAGCAGCCCCACAGGGGGCAGACAAGAGACCCAGTACTTC
CDR3: CASSPTGGRQETQYF
J: TRBJ2-5
D: TRBD1
V: TRBV5-4

DNA: TGTGCCAGCAGGACCTTTTCCGGCGGGACCTACGAGCAGTACTTC
CDR3: CASRTFSGGTYEQYF
J: TRBJ2-7
D: -
V: TRBV6-1

DNA: TGTGCCAGCAGCCCACAGGGGGGCGGCTACACCTTC
CDR3: CASSPQGGGYTF
J: TRBJ1-2
D: TRBD1
V: TRBV7-2

DNA: TGTGCCAGCAGGCCAGCGGGGCTCGGCTACACCTTC
CDR3: CASRPAGLGYTF
J: TRBJ1-2
D: -
V: TRBV7-9

DNA: TGTGCCAGCAGTTCTCGAGGGACAGACTATGGCTACACCTTC
CDR3: CASSSRGTDYGYTF
J: TRBJ1-2
D: TRBD1
V: TRBV6-5

DNA: TGTGCCAGCAGTGTGGACAGGGCCCCCGGCTACACCTTC
CDR3: CASSVDRAPGYTF
J: TRBJ1-2
D: TRBD1
V: TRBV2

DNA: TGTGCCAGCAGCGTAGGGCCCCTCTTTGAAGCTTTCTTT
CDR3: CASSVGPLFEAFF
J: TRBJ1-1
D: -
V: TRBV9

DNA: TGTGCCAGCAGCTTAGTAATTAGCAGGGGCAATCAGCCCCAGCATTTT
CDR3: CASSLVISRGNQPQHF
J: TRBJ1-5
D: -
V: TRBV7-8

DNA: TGTGCCAGCAGCTTAGGAGTCTCTGGAAACACCATATATTTT
CDR3: CASSLGVSGNTIYF
J: TRBJ1-3
D: -
V: TRBV7-2

DNA: TGTGCCAGCAGCTCCGATGGGGCGGCTAATGAAAAACTGTTTTTT
CDR3: CASSSDGAANEKLFF
J: TRBJ1-4
D: -
V: TRBV7-9

DNA: TGTGCCTGGAGTGTACGATATCAGGGAAGCTCTGGAAACACCATATATTTT
CDR3: CAWSVRYQGSSGNTIYF
J: TRBJ1-3
D: -
V: TRBV30

DNA: TGTGCCAGCAGCCCGAGGGCAGACTCCTACAATGAGCAGTTCTTC
CDR3: CASSPRADSYNEQFF
J: TRBJ2-1
D: -
V: TRBV11-3

DNA: TGTGCCAGCAGTGAAGGGGACGGAGGGGCTCAAGAGACCCAGTACTTC
CDR3: CASSEGDGGAQETQYF
J: TRBJ2-5
D: -
V: TRBV2

DNA: TGTGCCAGTAGTATTGCAGGGGGGACTGAAGCTTTCTTT
CDR3: CASSIAGGTEAFF
J: TRBJ1-1
D: TRBD1
V: TRBV19

DNA: TGTGCCAGCAGGCCCCAGCGGCCCACCTTCTACGAGCAGTACTTC
CDR3: CASRPQRPTFYEQYF
J: TRBJ2-7
D: -
V: TRBV6-5

DNA: TGCGCCAGCAGCCTGACAGGGGTTTACACTGAAGCTTTCTTT
CDR3: CASSLTGVYTEAFF
J: TRBJ1-1
D: TRBD1
V: TRBV5-1

DNA: TGTGCCAGCAGCTTGGCTCAACAGATCACTGAAGCTTTCTTT
CDR3: CASSLAQQITEAFF
J: TRBJ1-1
D: -
V: TRBV5-6

DNA: TGTGCCAGCTCAGCGACAGGGGGGAACTCCTACGAGCAGTACTTC
CDR3: CASSATGGNSYEQYF
J: TRBJ2-7
D: TRBD1
V: TRBV18

DNA: TGTGCCAGCAGCCCTGTTTACAGGGGGAGGGATTTCTATGGCTACACCTTC
CDR3: CASSPVYRGRDFYGYTF
J: TRBJ1-2
D: TRBD1
V: TRBV14

DNA: TGTGCCAGCCACGGACAAGTCAATCAGCCCCAGCATTTT
CDR3: CASHGQVNQPQHF
J: TRBJ1-5
D: -
V: TRBV18

DNA: TGTGCCAGCAGCCCCCAGGCAGAAACTGATCAGCCCCAGCATTTT
CDR3: CASSPQAETDQPQHF
J: TRBJ1-5
D: -
V: TRBV25-1

DNA: TGCAGCGTTGAAGATCAAGGGGGCACTGAAGCTTTCTTT
CDR3: CSVEDQGGTEAFF
J: TRBJ1-1
D: -
V: TRBV29-1

DNA: TGTGCCAGTGAGGAGCAGGGGTCGGGAGGGTCACCCCTCCACTTT
CDR3: CASEEQGSGGSPLHF
J: TRBJ1-6
D: -
V: TRBV6-6

DNA: TGTGCCAGCAGTGCGGAGGGGGCCGTCACTGAAGCTTTCTTT
CDR3: CASSAEGAVTEAFF
J: TRBJ1-1
D: TRBD1
V: TRBV6-1

DNA: TGTGCCAGCAGCTCCGCAGGGTTGCTCTATGGCTACACCTTC
CDR3: CASSSAGLLYGYTF
J: TRBJ1-2
D: -
V: TRBV7-2

DNA: TGCGCCAGCAGCACCGGACAGGAGAACACTGAAGCTTTCTTT
CDR3: CASSTGQENTEAFF
J: TRBJ1-1
D: TRBD1
V: TRBV5-1

DNA: TGTGCCAGCAGTGAAGCGCGGCTTCGGCAGACCCAGTACTTC
CDR3: CASSEARLRQTQYF
J: TRBJ2-5
D: -
V: TRBV6-1

DNA: TGCGCCAGCAGCCAAGGCTGGTTGCGGGGGGGTTTTGAGCAGTTCTTC
CDR3: CASSQGWLRGGFEQFF
J: TRBJ2-1
D: TRBD2
V: TRBV4-1

DNA: TGTGCCAGCAGCCATGCCAGGGGTCATGAGCAGTTCTTC
CDR3: CASSHARGHEQFF
J: TRBJ2-1
D: -
V: TRBV6-5

DNA: TGCAGCGCTCTTGACGGACGGGGTCTAAAGGATGGCTACACCTTC
CDR3: CSALDGRGLKDGYTF
J: TRBJ1-2
D: -
V: TRBV29-1